The T cell receptor (beta chain) under discussion was sequenced for a study of T cells in localized non-small cell lung cancer. Of note for this clone: Its specificity is unknown.

Germline V gene data show CDR1 as SQVTM and CDR2 as ANQGSEA. The CDR3 has 13 residues. Trimming shortened V by 3 bases and J by 2 bases, and 9 bases separated the two germline ends. The repertoire was sequenced with immunoSEQ multiplex PCR; TCRdb's copy has only in-frame clones and lacks some. The data hold 15,000 to 20,000 clones, with about 80% observed a single time. Study results and limitations: Those with higher blood T cell density had longer overall survival. Out of the top 100 tumor clones, a median around 50 were seen in adjacent lung.

The sequence came from a male donor aged 60 or older with stage I lung adenocarcinoma. The material sequenced was peripheral blood, taken before any cancer treatment. J is TRBJ2-3 and V is TRBV29-1, with D tentatively TRBD1 (5 bases). The chain's CDR3 is CSVDQGFTDTQYF. The CDR3 DNA is TGCAGCGTTGACCAGGGCTTCACAGATACGCAGTATTTT.